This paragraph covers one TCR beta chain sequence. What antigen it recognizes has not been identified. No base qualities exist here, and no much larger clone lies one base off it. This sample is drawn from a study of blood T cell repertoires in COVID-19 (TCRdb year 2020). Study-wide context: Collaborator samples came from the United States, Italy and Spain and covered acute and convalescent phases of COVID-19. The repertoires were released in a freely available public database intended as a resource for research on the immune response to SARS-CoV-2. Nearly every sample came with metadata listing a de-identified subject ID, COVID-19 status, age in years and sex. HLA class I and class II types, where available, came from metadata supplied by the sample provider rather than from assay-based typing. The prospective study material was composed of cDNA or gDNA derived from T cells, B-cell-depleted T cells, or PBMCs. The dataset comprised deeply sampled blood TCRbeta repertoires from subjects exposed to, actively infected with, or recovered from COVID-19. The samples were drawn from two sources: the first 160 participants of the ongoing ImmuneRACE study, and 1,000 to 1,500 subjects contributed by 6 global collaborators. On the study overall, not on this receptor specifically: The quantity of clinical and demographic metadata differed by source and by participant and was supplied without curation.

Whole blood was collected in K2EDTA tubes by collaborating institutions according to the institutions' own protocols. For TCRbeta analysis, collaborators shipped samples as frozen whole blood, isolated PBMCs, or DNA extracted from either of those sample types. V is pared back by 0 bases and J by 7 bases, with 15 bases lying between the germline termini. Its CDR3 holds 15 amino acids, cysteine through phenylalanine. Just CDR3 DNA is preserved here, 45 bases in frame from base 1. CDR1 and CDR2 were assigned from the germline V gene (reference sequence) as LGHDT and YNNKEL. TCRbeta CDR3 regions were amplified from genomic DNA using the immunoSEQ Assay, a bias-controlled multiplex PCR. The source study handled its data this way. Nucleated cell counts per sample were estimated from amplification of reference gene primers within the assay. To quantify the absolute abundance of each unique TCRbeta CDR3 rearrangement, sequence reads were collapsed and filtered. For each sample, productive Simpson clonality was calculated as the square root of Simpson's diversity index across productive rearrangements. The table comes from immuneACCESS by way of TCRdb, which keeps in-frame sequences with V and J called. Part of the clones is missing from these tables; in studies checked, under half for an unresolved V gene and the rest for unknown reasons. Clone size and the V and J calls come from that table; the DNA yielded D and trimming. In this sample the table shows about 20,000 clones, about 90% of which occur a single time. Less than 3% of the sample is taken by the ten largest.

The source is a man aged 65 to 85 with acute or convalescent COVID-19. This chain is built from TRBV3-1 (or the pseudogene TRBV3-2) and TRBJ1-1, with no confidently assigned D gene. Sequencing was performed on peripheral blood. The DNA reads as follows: TGTGCCAGCAGCCAAGATTTGAGGGCCCGGGGTGAAGCTTTCTTT. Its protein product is CASSQDLRARGEAFF.